This T cell receptor beta chain is from a study of shared clonotypes between healthy human individuals. The germline V gene encodes CDR1 SGHTA and CDR2 FQGNSA. V was trimmed by 1 base and J by 0 bases, leaving 9 bases between them. There are 15 residues in the CDR3. Comments on this clone: What it binds is not known.

Findings and caveats of the study: Across subsets, estimated richness was generally greater for naive than for memory populations.

Donors included only healthy HIV-negative adults lacking recent acute infections or vaccinations. CD4+ cells yielded CD45RA+ naive and CD45RA-negative memory subsets. Repertoires were generated with immunoSEQ multiplex PCR, while TCRdb's copy carries only in-frame clones and drops some. Among a few million clones listed, just over 90% were seen once. The sequence was obtained from a man aged 18 to 29 in good health. Source material: naive CD4+ T cells sorted from blood. Subset indicated: CD45RA+ positively selected. This rearrangement joins TRBV7-2 to TRBJ1-2; no firm D call. CDR3 in amino acids: CASSLVADSNYGYTF. CDR3 nucleotide sequence: TGTGCCAGCAGCTTAGTGGCGGACTCTAACTATGGCTACACCTTC.